This T cell receptor (beta chain) was identified in a study of OX40 agonist ivuxolimab in advanced cancers. Across the whole study: Melanoma, hepatocellular carcinoma, head and neck or renal cell cancer occurred in dose-escalation patients. About 40% of patients had received prior checkpoint inhibitor therapy. Study results and limitations: Expanded clones tended on average to be more numerous among CD8+ T cells than CD4+.

The study sampled blood at baseline, cycle 4 day 1, and cycle 7 day 1. As regards this clone: The antigen remains unidentified.

Assay: immunoSEQ multiplex PCR; the TCRdb copy retains only in-frame clones and omits some. This sample carries 85,000 to 100,000 clones, 85% to 95% of them seen once, and the ten largest clones take 0.26%. This TCR came from an adult with an advanced solid tumor such as melanoma, head and neck, liver or kidney cancer. The source material was CD4+ or CD8+ T cells sorted from blood, sampled in a trial of the OX40 agonist ivuxolimab.

The CDR3, as DNA: TGTGCCAGCAGCTCTTGTGGGAGACAGGGGGCATTGAGCACAGATACGCAGTATTTT. Its translation: CASSSCGRQGALSTDTQYF. The chain recombines TRBV6-4 with TRBJ2-3; 10 bases map to TRBD1. Germline CDR1 MRHNA, CDR2 SNTAGT. The CDR3 runs to 19 residues. The V segment lost 6 bases and the J segment 0 bases; nucleotides outside the gene matches: 15.